This T cell receptor (beta chain) is from a study of cytomegalovirus exposure and HLA in healthy donors. In the case of this clone: Its antigen is unidentified.

This table comes from immunoSEQ multiplex PCR, and its TCRdb copy is limited to in-frame clones, with some not included. Of 150,000 to 200,000 clones in the sample, 75% to 90% were seen once. Overall study results and limits: Researchers reported that three CMV-associated chains were confirmed in vitro as CMV antigen-specific. The classifier reportedly diagnosed cytomegalovirus status with high sensitivity and specificity.

This CDR3 comprises 11 residues. In germline, CDR1 is MNHNS, CDR2 SASEGT. J was trimmed by 10 bases and V by 8 bases; bases with no gene match: 3. The receptor's source is a man aged 18 to 35 in good health and CMV-seropositive. The rearrangement uses TRBV6-1 and TRBJ2-1, with TRBD2 matching over 9 bases. The sequencing sample was made of PBMCs. The CDR3 DNA reads TGTGCCAGCGTGGCGGGAGGGGAGCAGTTCTTC. Its protein product is CASVAGGEQFF.